Presented here are 11 T cell receptor beta chains from one specimen sequenced in a study of molecular identifiers for immune sequencing clone quantification. TCRdb redid the calling of the PCR reads with MiXCR, one entry per CDR3 protein. The sample includes roughly 630,000 distinct CDR3 sequences, roughly 23% of them seen just once. The specimen was naive CD8+ T cells from blood, with Jurkat cell RNA spiked in. The subset was: FACS-sorted CD8+CD4-CCR7+CD45RA+ naive T cells. The receptor source for this set is a human donor in good health. Some libraries in this study had Jurkat cell RNA spiked in.

The V call is TRBV12-1, the J call TRBJ1-3. TRBV12-1 is a pseudogene segment. There are 14 residues in the CDR3. CDR3 sequence: CASSKTVAGNTIYF. CDR3 coding DNA: TGTGCCAGCAGCAAGACGGTGGCCGGAAACACCATATATTTT.

The sample holds a few counts of this clonotype. The V and J genes are TRBV28 and TRBJ2-7; D remains unclear. Per germline, CDR1 MDHEN and CDR2 SYDVKM. V was pared by 8 bases and J by 3 bases, with 17 bases between. The length of the CDR3 is 14 residues. This chain's CDR3 is CASEKDDVVYEQYF. The CDR3 region has the DNA TGTGCCAGCGAGAAGGACGACGTTGTCTACGAGCAGTACTTC.

The chain employs TRBV27 and TRBJ2-7; 8 nucleotides match TRBD2. J was trimmed by 7 bases and V by 3 bases; bases with no gene match: 8. This CDR3 region has 14 residues. The V gene's germline CDR1 is MNHEY and CDR2 SMNVEV (reference sequence). This CDR3 is CASSFGGGRIEQYF. CDR3 sequence (DNA): TGTGCCAGCAGTTTCGGCGGGGGGCGGATTGAGCAGTACTTC.

This clonotype appeared a few times. This may be a read error, as it is one base from a much larger clone. V is TRBV4-1 and J is TRBJ2-3; D is uncertain. The CDR3 runs to 16 residues. Trimming cost V 0 bases and J 1 base, with 11 bases left between them. From germline, CDR1 is MGHRA and CDR2 YSYEKL. The CDR3 sequence: CASSQEVNRRTDTQYF. The CDR3 DNA is TGCGCCAGCAGCCAAGAGGTCAACCGCCGCACAGATACGCAGTATTTT.

This sequence joins TRBV4-1 and TRBJ2-3; D uncertain. Trimming cost V 2 bases and J 4 bases, with 16 bases left between them. This CDR3 comprises 16 residues. Germline V gene data show CDR1 as MGHRA and CDR2 as YSYEKL. CDR3 DNA: TGCGCCAGCAGCCAAAGCGTTGGTATCTTGGCAGATACGCAGTATTTT. Translation gives CASSQSVGILADTQYF.

This clonotype appeared a few times. The chain uses TRBV7-9 and TRBJ2-3, with 8 bases aligning to TRBD2. This CDR3 spans 17 amino acids. Germline V gives CDR1 SEHNR, CDR2 FQNEAQ (reference sequence). After removal of 2 bases from V and 4 bases from J, the junction contained 11 bases not matched to a gene. In nucleotides, the CDR3 is TGTGCCAGCAGCTTACCCCGGGGGGGCCTGCGAGCAGATACGCAGTATTTT. Its translation is CASSLPRGGLRADTQYF.

As to this clonotype: A read error may explain this, as a much larger clone is one base away. It is likely a read error, because the conserved phenylalanine at the end of the CDR3 is missing. CDR3 sequence (DNA): TGTGCCAGCAGCTGGACTAGCCGGAGGGCCAATGAGCAGTTCTCC. This gives the protein CASSWTSRRANEQFS. V and J are TRBV5-4 and TRBJ2-1, with TRBD2 identical over 8 bases. CDR1 is SGHNT, CDR2 YYREEE, per germline (reference sequence). The ends lost 3 bases at V and 6 bases at J; junction bases unmatched: 8. CDR3 length: 15 residues.

The chain couples TRBV20-1 to TRBJ2-5; 7 bases agree with TRBD2. Germline trimming cut 8 bases from V and 0 bases from J; bases unmatched to any gene: 15. Germline values: CDR1 DFQATT, CDR2 SNEGSKA (reference sequence). CDR3 length: 16 amino acids. CDR3 sequence: CSNSYLLAMYQETQYF. The DNA for the CDR3 is TGCAGTAATAGCTACCTACTAGCGATGTACCAAGAGACCCAGTACTTC.

This chain links TRBV5-6 with TRBJ2-5; D is undetermined. This CDR3 has 15 amino acids. CDR1 and CDR2 (germline): SGHDT, YYEEEE. Trimming removed 2 bases at V and 1 base at J, with 12 bases between. Here the CDR3 reads CASSFQAASQETQYF. CDR3 nucleotide sequence: TGTGCCAGCAGCTTCCAGGCAGCAAGCCAAGAGACCCAGTACTTC.

Remarks on this clonotype: A much larger clone differs by one base, so this may be a read error. The CDR3 region is CASSPLQGRGNQPQHF. The DNA for the CDR3 is TGTGCCAGCAGCCCTCTACAGGGAAGGGGGAATCAGCCCCAGCATTTT. This chain links TRBV6-6 with TRBJ1-5, with a weak D call TRBD1 (6 bases). V was cut by 6 bases and J by 4 bases, with 19 bases left in between. Germline CDR1 and CDR2: MNHNY and SVGAGI (reference sequence). This CDR3 has 16 amino acids.

This clonotype was counted at least ten times. The genes are TRBV10-3 and TRBJ2-7; D is uncertain. V lost 0 bases and J 2 bases, leaving 8 bases between the germline ends. The CDR3 has 14 amino acids. Germline values: CDR1 ENHRY, CDR2 SYGVKD. The DNA of the CDR3 is TGTGCCATCAGTGAGTCTGGGGTAGCCTACGAGCAGTACTTC. This gives the protein CAISESGVAYEQYF.